One and the same sample provided the 18 T cell receptor beta chains below, sequenced in a study of cytomegalovirus exposure and HLA in healthy donors. The PCR had 60 Vbeta and 13 Jbeta primers. The table came from immunoSEQ multiplex PCR; TCRdb's copy has only in-frame clones and leaves some out. The sample has 35,000 to 50,000 clones; approximately 80% are singletons. Sequencing was done on a sample of PBMCs. The receptors were gathered from a man aged 25-45 years in good health and CMV-seronegative.

The genes are TRBV10-1 and TRBJ2-5; TRBD1 agrees at 7 bases. The CDR3 totals 14 residues. The ends lost 4 bases at V and 2 bases at J; junction bases unmatched: 4. Germline V gene sequence: CDR1 WNHNN, CDR2 SYGVQD (reference sequence). Written as DNA, the CDR3 is TGCGCCAGCAGTGCTCCGGGACAGCAAGAGACCCAGTACTTC. Translating it yields CASSAPGQQETQYF.

The J gene is TRBJ2-1, the V gene TRBV21-1; the DNA was not used to check the table's D call, TRBD1. TRBV21-1 is shown as a pseudogene. The CDR3 is 13 amino acids. CDR3 amino acids: CASREPHYNEQFF. In DNA, the CDR3 is TGTGCCAGCAGAGAACCACACTACAATGAGCAGTTCTTC.

This sequence joins TRBV15 and TRBJ2-5, with 8 positions matching TRBD1. The CDR3 sequence is 19 residues long. Trimming cost V 0 bases and J 5 bases; bases outside gene matches: 17. Looked up from germline, CDR1 is LNHNV and CDR2 is YYDKDF (reference sequence). CDR3 loop: CATSRDRVHGQGGLETQYF. CDR3 coding DNA: TGTGCCACCAGCAGAGATCGAGTTCACGGACAGGGAGGATTGGAGACCCAGTACTTC.

The genes are TRBV4-2 and TRBJ2-7, with D maybe TRBD1 (6 bases). Looked up from germline, CDR1 is LGHNA and CDR2 is YNFKEQ. Trimming removed 1 base from V and 0 bases from J, with 10 bases in between. The CDR3 has 15 residues. The CDR3 protein is CASSQATQGSYEQYF. CDR3 DNA sequence: TGTGCCAGCAGCCAAGCCACACAGGGCTCCTACGAGCAGTACTTC.

This CDR3 reads CATSRDSAGSLWDEQYF. The CDR3 bases are TGTGCCACCAGCAGAGATTCAGCGGGAAGCTTGTGGGACGAGCAGTACTTC. V and J are TRBV15 and TRBJ2-5, with 7 bases lining up with TRBD2. TRBJ2-7 explains the end of the DNA better; the J call may be wrong. CDR3 length: 17 amino acids. Germline assignment: CDR1 LNHNV and CDR2 YYDKDF (reference sequence).

The gene calls are TRBV19 and TRBJ2-7; 11 bases match TRBD2. Germline CDR1 reads LNHDA; CDR2 reads SQIVND (reference sequence). This CDR3 has 15 residues. Trimming took 5 bases from V and 3 from J; bases not matched to a gene: 6. Here the CDR3 reads CASSRGTSGFYEQYF. The CDR3, as DNA: TGTGCCAGTAGTCGCGGGACTAGCGGTTTCTACGAGCAGTACTTC.

CDR3 residues: CASSPQTGLETQYF. CDR3 bases: TGTGCCAGCTCACCTCAGACAGGGTTAGAGACCCAGTACTTC. This sequence joins TRBV18 and TRBJ2-5; TRBD1 matches 7 bases. CDR3 length equals 14 residues. The junction had 5 bases not matched to a gene; V was cut back by 3 bases and J by 4 bases. The V gene's germline CDR1 is KGHSH and CDR2 LQKENI.

The chain carries TRBV27 and TRBJ2-1; D is possibly TRBD1 (6 bases). The CDR3 consists of 15 residues. The V end lost 8 bases, the J end lost 0 bases, and 14 bases lay between the germline ends. Germline assignment: CDR1 MNHEY and CDR2 SMNVEV (reference sequence). This CDR3 reads CASGSMGASYNEQFF. The CDR3, as DNA: TGTGCCAGCGGTAGTATGGGGGCCTCCTACAATGAGCAGTTCTTC.

In this sample, this clone turned up once. V usage is TRBV28 and J usage is TRBJ1-5; D perhaps matches TRBD1 (6 bases). Trimming took 6 bases from V and 1 from J, leaving 13 bases between them. The CDR3 spans 15 residues. CDR1 is MDHEN, CDR2 SYDVKM, per germline. CDR3 residues: CASRSGDASNQPQHF. The CDR3 coding sequence is TGTGCCAGCAGATCAGGGGATGCAAGCAATCAGCCCCAGCATTTT.

The V call is TRBV28, the J call TRBJ2-1, with D possibly matching TRBD1 (5 bases). Germline V gives CDR1 MDHEN, CDR2 SYDVKM. V lost 6 bases to trimming and J lost 6 bases, with 24 bases between them. This CDR3 is 17 amino acids long. The CDR3 region is CASSTPTLGRAGNEQFF. The CDR3 DNA reads TGTGCCAGCAGCACTCCAACCCTGGGCAGGGCCGGCAATGAGCAGTTCTTC.

This clone was counted a single time. The chain couples TRBV7-8 to TRBJ2-3, with 10 bases fitting TRBD2. Trimming cost V 5 bases and J 5 bases; bases outside gene matches: 4. Germline CDR1 is SGHVS and CDR2 is FQNEAQ. The CDR3 covers 14 residues. The CDR3: CASSHLAGEDTQYF. As DNA, the CDR3 is TGTGCCAGCAGCCATCTAGCGGGAGAAGATACGCAGTATTTT.

V gene TRBV11-1 combines with J gene TRBJ2-1, with D maybe TRBD1 (7 bases). The CDR3 loop spans 16 amino acids. Germline V lookup: CDR1 SGHAT, CDR2 FQDESV (reference sequence). V lost 2 bases and J lost 9, with 20 bases in between. CDR3 region: CASSLLGGQGGFEQFF. The CDR3 coding sequence is TGTGCCAGCAGCTTATTAGGTGGCCAGGGGGGATTTGAGCAGTTCTTC. Full variable domain (outside the CDR3, taken from reference TRBV11-1 and TRBJ2-1): EAEVAQSPRYKITEKSQAVAFWCDPISGHATLYWYRQILGQGPELLVQFQDESVVDDSQLPKDRFSAERLKGVDSTLKIQPAELGDSAMYLCASSLLGGQGGFEQFFGPGTRLTVL.

V and J are TRBV5-5 and TRBJ2-2, with TRBD1 matching over 10 bases. Germline V gene sequence: CDR1 SGHKS, CDR2 YYEKEE (reference sequence). This CDR3 is 18 amino acids long. Trimming took 0 bases from V and 6 from J; bases not matched to a gene: 11. For the CDR3, the DNA is TGTGCCAGCAGCTTGGCCGTAGGGGGACAGGGGTCGGCCGGGGAGCTGTTTTTT. Translated, it gives CASSLAVGGQGSAGELFF.

J is TRBJ1-5 and V is TRBV7-2; no clear D. CDR3 size: 17 residues. Trimming cost V 1 base and J 5 bases, with 18 bases left between them. CDR1 is SGHTA and CDR2 is FQGNSA in the germline V gene. The CDR3 nucleotides are TGTGCCAGCAGCTTAGGCCCGTCGGTACGGTTGCATCAGCCCCAGCATTTT. Protein product: CASSLGPSVRLHQPQHF.

This chain links TRBV5-1 with TRBJ2-2; TRBD2 aligns across 11 bases. Germline V CDR1 and CDR2: SGHRS, YFSETQ. Trimming took 1 base from V and 7 from J; bases not matched to a gene: 3. CDR3 length: 15 amino acids. The DNA for the CDR3 is TGCGCCAGCAGCTTGACTAGCGGGAGAATCGGGGAGCTGTTTTTT. As protein: CASSLTSGRIGELFF.

The CDR3 here is CASSPQQGWNTEAFF. CDR3 sequence (DNA): TGTGCCAGCAGTCCTCAGCAGGGTTGGAACACTGAAGCTTTCTTT. V usage is TRBV6-1 and J usage is TRBJ1-1; tentative D call: TRBD1 (5 bases). The CDR3 spans 15 residues. CDR1 is MNHNS and CDR2 is SASEGT in the germline V gene. Trimming removed 5 bases at V and 1 base at J, with 14 bases between.

The chain combines TRBV11-2 with TRBJ2-7; 8 bases fit TRBD1. In germline, CDR1 is SGHAT, CDR2 FQNNGV. After removal of 6 bases from V and 2 bases from J, the junction contained 6 bases not matched to a gene. The CDR3 runs 14 residues. CDR3: CASSIDRGTYEQYF. CDR3 sequence (DNA): TGTGCCAGCAGTATCGACAGGGGTACCTACGAGCAGTACTTC. Filled out from reference TRBV11-2 and TRBJ2-7, the complete variable domain reads EAGVAQSPRYKIIEKRQSVAFWCNPISGHATLYWYQQILGQGPKLLIQFQNNGVVDDSQLPKDRFSAERLKGVDSTLKIQPAKLEDSAVYLCASSIDRGTYEQYFGPGTRLTVT.

The chain joins TRBV6-4 to TRBJ2-4; D gene unclear. CDR3 length equals 13 residues. V was cut by 4 bases and J by 2 bases, with 6 bases left in between. CDR1 is MRHNA, CDR2 SNTAGT, per germline. The CDR3 bases are TGTGCCAGCAGTGTAGACACCAAAAACATTCAGTACTTC. The encoded protein is CASSVDTKNIQYF.